The next 25 T cell receptor beta chains were all read from a single sample in a study of CD8 T cells in ankylosing spondylitis. In TCRdb, the 5' RACE reads were re-called with MiXCR into one record per CDR3 protein. The data contain about 130,000 distinct CDR3 sequences, approximately 10% of them singletons. The sequencing sample was made of blood, either unsorted or a sorted T cell fraction (not recorded which). The receptor source for this set is a male donor with ankylosing spondylitis or in good health (not recorded which).

This clonotype was seen many times. The chain couples TRBV12-5 to TRBJ2-1, with D uncertain. The ends were cut back, 6 bases at V and 8 bases at J, with 11 bases in the middle. There are 12 residues in the CDR3. Germline V gene data show CDR1 as LGHNT and CDR2 as FRNRAP. CDR3 in amino acids: CASGGRVDEQFF. CDR3 DNA: TGTGCTAGTGGGGGTCGAGTCGATGAGCAGTTCTTC.

Comments on this clonotype: A much larger clone differs from this one at a single base, so this may be a read error. The chain links TRBV4-3 to TRBJ2-5, with D perhaps matching TRBD1 (5 bases). V was trimmed by 0 bases and J by 6 bases, leaving 11 bases between them. Germline lookup yields CDR1 LGHNA and CDR2 YSLEER. The CDR3 totals 14 residues. The CDR3 DNA follows: TGCGCCAGCAGCCAAGATTACGGACAACAGACCCAGTACTTC. Its translation is CASSQDYGQQTQYF.

The chain links TRBV28 to TRBJ2-2; TRBD1 is a possible D gene (6 bases). The CDR3 extends over 14 amino acids. The V gene lost 2 bases and the J gene lost 3 bases, with 7 bases spanning the gap. Germline V gene sequence: CDR1 MDHEN, CDR2 SYDVKM. The CDR3 reads CASSLEGDTGELFF. The CDR3 nucleotides read TGTGCCAGCAGTTTAGAGGGGGACACCGGGGAGCTGTTTTTT.

This clonotype was counted only a few times. DNA for the CDR3: TGCAGTGCTCCCGATCAGGGACAGGGTTCCTACGAGCAGTACTTC. Amino acid sequence: CSAPDQGQGSYEQYF. V and J are TRBV20-1 and TRBJ2-7; 9 bases are a match to TRBD1. The CDR3 is made up of 15 amino acids. V shed 5 bases and J 1 base; nucleotides not matched to a gene: 9. Germline assignment: CDR1 DFQATT and CDR2 SNEGSKA (reference sequence).

The chain carries TRBV6-2 or TRBV6-3 and TRBJ2-6; D is unresolved. This CDR3 has 18 amino acids. The germline CDR1 and CDR2 sequences are MNHEY and SVGEGT. Trimming shortened V by 7 bases and J by 3 bases, and 22 bases separated the two germline ends. CDR3 sequence reads: CASIQPTERPGGANVLTF. In DNA, the CDR3 is TGTGCCAGCATACAACCGACTGAGCGTCCGGGTGGGGCCAACGTCCTGACTTTC.

The chain carries TRBV7-9 and TRBJ2-2; D might be TRBD1 (6 bases). Germline values: CDR1 SEHNR, CDR2 FQNEAQ (reference sequence). The V and J ends lost 1 base and 10 bases respectively, with 13 bases between them. The CDR3 has 14 residues. CDR3 nucleotides: TGTGCCAGCAGCTTAGTCCCAGGGGCAGCGGAGCTGTTTTTT. It encodes CASSLVPGAAELFF.

This clonotype was seen more than once but under ten times. CDR3 residues: CASSITGLARLGEDYEQYF. The CDR3 DNA is TGTGCCAGTAGTATTACGGGACTAGCGCGTTTGGGAGAAGACTACGAGCAGTACTTC. The chain combines TRBV19 with TRBJ2-7, with 10 positions matching TRBD2. The germline V gene has CDR1 LNHDA and CDR2 SQIVND (reference sequence). The length of the CDR3 is 19 residues. The trim removed 3 bases at V and 3 bases at J, leaving 17 bases unmatched.

V is TRBV6-1 and J is TRBJ1-5; 7 nucleotides align to TRBD1. The germline V gene has CDR1 MNHNS and CDR2 SASEGT. V shed 5 bases, J shed 4 bases, and the junction held 8 bases outside the gene matches. The CDR3 covers 15 residues. The CDR3 sequence is CASSPTGNLNQPQHF. The CDR3, as DNA: TGTGCCAGCAGTCCGACAGGGAATCTGAATCAGCCCCAGCATTTT.

A few counts support this clonotype. In DNA form, the CDR3 reads TGTGCCAGCAAACTAAGACTAGCTACCGGGGAGCTGTTTTTT. This sequence encodes CASKLRLATGELFF. The V and J genes are TRBV6-2 or TRBV6-3 and TRBJ2-2; 7 bases map to TRBD2. Germline V gives CDR1 MNHEY, CDR2 SVGEGT. Germline trimming cut 7 bases from V and 5 bases from J; bases unmatched to any gene: 7. The CDR3 is 14 residues long.

This clonotype was counted between two and nine times. This chain uses TRBV14 with TRBJ2-1, with D perhaps matching TRBD1 (5 bases). Per the germline V gene, CDR1 is SGHDN and CDR2 is FVKESK. The CDR3 runs 17 residues. V was pared by 1 base and J by 0 bases, with 13 bases between. Here the CDR3 DNA reads TGTGCCAGCAGCCAAGTAGGGGCCAGAAGCTCCTACAATGAGCAGTTCTTC. It specifies CASSQVGARSSYNEQFF.

This clonotype showed up many times. The chain employs TRBV7-2 and TRBJ1-2; tentatively, D is TRBD1 (5 bases). Trimming took off 5 bases at V and 3 bases at J, with 13 bases between the two ends. The CDR3 runs 14 residues. Germline V CDR1 and CDR2: SGHTA, FQGNSA. The CDR3 protein is CASSRGRGDYGYTF. CDR3 bases: TGTGCCAGCAGCCGGGGACGAGGGGACTATGGCTACACCTTC. The full variable domain, rest sourced from reference TRBV7-2 and TRBJ1-2, is GAGVSQSPSNKVTEKGKDVELRCDPISGHTALYWYRQSLGQGLEFLIYFQGNSAPDKSGLPSDRFSAERTGGSVSTLTIQRTQQEDSAVYLCASSRGRGDYGYTFGSGTRLTVV.

This clonotype came up many times. V and J are TRBV12-3 or TRBV12-4 and TRBJ2-1, with TRBD2 as a possible D gene (5 bases). Trimming stripped 6 bases from V and 8 bases from J, with 8 bases between. The CDR3 loop spans 11 amino acids. The CDR3 here is CASRLEYEQFF. The CDR3 DNA sequence: TGTGCCAGCAGACTAGAGTATGAGCAGTTCTTC.

This clonotype was seen at least ten times. The junction differs from germline at one of its ends, possibly a read error. The chain is built from TRBV7-9 and TRBJ2-1; D gene ambiguous. The CDR3 has 11 residues. The germline V gene has CDR1 SEHNR and CDR2 FQNEAQ (reference sequence). Here the CDR3 reads CASSSDNEQFF. CDR3 in DNA: TGTGCCAGCAGCTCCGACAATGAGCAGTTCTTC.

This clonotype has at least ten counts. The chain employs TRBV28 and TRBJ2-1; TRBD2 matches at 13 bases. The CDR3 totals 20 residues. Unmatched junction bases numbered 10, after V lost 2 bases and J lost 0 bases. The germline gives CDR1 MDHEN, CDR2 SYDVKM. For the CDR3, the DNA is TGTGCCAGCAGTTTAATTCGGACTAGCGGGAGACCGAGCTCCTACAATGAGCAGTTCTTC. Encoded protein: CASSLIRTSGRPSSYNEQFF.

The table lists this clonotype with a count of one. With a much larger clone just one base away, this may be a read error. This chain uses TRBV19 with TRBJ2-3; unclear D gene. Looked up from germline, CDR1 is LNHDA and CDR2 is SQIVND (reference sequence). The CDR3 runs to 11 residues. The DNA of the CDR3 is TGTCCCAGTAGTGCTCCAGATACGCAGTATTTT. Translated, it gives CPSSAPDTQYF.

Many counts were recorded for this clonotype. The chain couples TRBV15 to TRBJ2-2, with no clear D. V lost 0 bases, J lost 5 bases, and 4 bases lay in between. This CDR3 comprises 13 residues. The germline V gene has CDR1 LNHNV and CDR2 YYDKDF (reference sequence). The CDR3: CATSREGTGELFF. The CDR3 DNA sequence: TGTGCCACCAGCAGAGAAGGGACCGGGGAGCTGTTTTTT.

This clonotype showed up many times. The chain joins TRBV18 to TRBJ2-7; TRBD1 might be the D (6 bases). This CDR3 region has 15 residues. Trimming took 1 base from V and 2 from J, leaving 12 bases between them. Germline assignment: CDR1 KGHSH and CDR2 LQKENI. The CDR3 sequence: CASSPRVQGTYEQYF. CDR3 bases: TGTGCCAGCTCACCACGCGTACAGGGAACCTACGAGCAGTACTTC.

This clonotype was recorded many times. V usage is TRBV7-3 and J usage is TRBJ1-6, with TRBD1 as a possible D gene (5 bases). V was pared by 1 base and J by 9 bases, with 7 bases between. Germline V CDR1 and CDR2: SGHTA, FQGTGA. This CDR3 has 13 residues. The DNA of the CDR3 is TGTGCCAGCAGCTTAATTGGGGGTTCACCCCTCCACTTT. Encoded protein: CASSLIGGSPLHF.

There are many counts of this clonotype. The rearrangement links TRBV15 to TRBJ1-4; D gene ambiguous. V was clipped by 3 bases and J by 3 bases, with 17 bases between them. Germline CDR1 LNHNV, CDR2 YYDKDF (reference sequence). This CDR3 spans 17 amino acids. The CDR3 nucleotides are TGTGCCACCAGCAGCAACATCCCCAGCTCCGCTAATGAAAAACTGTTTTTT. This translates into CATSSNIPSSANEKLFF.

This clonotype was found a few times. This chain joins TRBV12-3 or TRBV12-4 and TRBJ1-3, with unresolved D. The CDR3 is 18 amino acids. V was cut by 3 bases and J by 0 bases, with 18 bases left in between. The CDR3 loop reads CASSFAVSAPGSGNTIYF. The CDR3 nucleotides read TGTGCCAGCAGTTTTGCGGTGTCTGCTCCGGGCTCTGGAAACACCATATATTTT.

This clonotype was seen repeatedly, ten times or more. The chain carries TRBV15 and TRBJ2-5; TRBD2 aligns across 9 bases. This CDR3 has 16 amino acids. Germline assignment: CDR1 LNHNV and CDR2 YYDKDF (reference sequence). Losses at the gene ends were 1 base for V and 4 bases for J; bases not matched to a gene: 7. The CDR3 reads CATSRGTSDSVETQYF. For the CDR3, the DNA is TGTGCCACCAGCAGAGGGACTAGCGATTCGGTAGAGACCCAGTACTTC.

This clonotype was seen many times. This chain joins TRBV6-2 or TRBV6-3 and TRBJ2-5; tentative D call: TRBD2 (6 bases). The germline CDR1 and CDR2 sequences are MNHEY and SVGEGT. This CDR3 is built from 15 residues. V gave up 6 bases and J gave up 2 bases, with 16 bases separating them. The CDR3 region is CASSERDFIQETQYF. CDR3 nucleotides: TGTGCCAGCAGCGAAAGGGACTTTATTCAAGAGACCCAGTACTTC.

This chain joins TRBV20-1 and TRBJ2-7, with D hard to call. This CDR3 comprises 15 residues. Germline V gene lookup returns CDR1 DFQATT and CDR2 SNEGSKA (reference sequence). Deletions cut 1 base from V and 0 bases from J, with 13 bases between. The CDR3 loop reads CSARALRPSSYEQYF. As DNA, the CDR3 is TGCAGTGCTAGAGCCCTAAGGCCTAGCTCCTACGAGCAGTACTTC.

This clonotype was picked up many times. The genes are TRBV7-6 and TRBJ2-7; D ambiguous. This CDR3 contains 14 residues. The germline V gene encodes CDR1 SGHVS and CDR2 FNYEAQ. Trimming removed 5 bases at V and 0 bases at J, with 11 bases between. CDR3 loop: CASSQTWDSYEQYF. The CDR3 nucleotides read TGTGCCAGCAGCCAGACATGGGACTCCTACGAGCAGTACTTC. The whole variable domain, remainder taken from reference TRBV7-6 and TRBJ2-7, is GAGVSQSPRYKVTKRGQDVALRCDPISGHVSLYWYRQALGQGPEFLTYFNYEAQQDKSGLPNDRFSAERPEGSISTLTIQRTEQRDSAMYRCASSQTWDSYEQYFGPGTRLTVT.

At least ten counts were recorded for this clonotype. The rearrangement joins TRBV20-1 to TRBJ2-7, with D unresolved. The CDR3 sequence is 12 residues long. Germline CDR1 and CDR2: DFQATT and SNEGSKA (reference sequence). The V end lost 6 bases, the J end lost 4 bases, and 13 bases lay between the germline ends. Here the CDR3 DNA reads TGCAGTGCAAGGACGCTTGCGTACGAGCAGTACTTC. It specifies CSARTLAYEQYF.